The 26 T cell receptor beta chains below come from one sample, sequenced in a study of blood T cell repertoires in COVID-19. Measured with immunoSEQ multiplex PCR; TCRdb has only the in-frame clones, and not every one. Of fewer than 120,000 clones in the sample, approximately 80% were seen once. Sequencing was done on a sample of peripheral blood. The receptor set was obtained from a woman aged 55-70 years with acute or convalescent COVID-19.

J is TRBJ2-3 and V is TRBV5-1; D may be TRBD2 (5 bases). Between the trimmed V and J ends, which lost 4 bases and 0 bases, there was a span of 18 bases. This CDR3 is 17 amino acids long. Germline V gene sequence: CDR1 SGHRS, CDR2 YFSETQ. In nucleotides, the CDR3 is TGCGCCAGCAGCCATATGAACACTAGTCTCAGCACAGATACGCAGTATTTT. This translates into CASSHMNTSLSTDTQYF.

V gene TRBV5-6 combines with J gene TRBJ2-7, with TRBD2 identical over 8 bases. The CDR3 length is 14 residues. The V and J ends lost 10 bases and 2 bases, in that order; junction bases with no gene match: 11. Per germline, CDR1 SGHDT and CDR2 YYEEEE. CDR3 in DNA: TGTGCCTCCATCGAGCGGGGACTAGCCTACGAGCAGTACTTC. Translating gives CASIERGLAYEQYF. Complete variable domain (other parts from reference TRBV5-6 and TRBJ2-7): DAGVTQSPTHLIKTRGQQVTLRCSPKSGHDTVSWYQQALGQGPQFIFQYYEEEERQRGNFPDRFSGHQFPNYSSELNVNALLLGDSALYLCASIERGLAYEQYFGPGTRLTVT.

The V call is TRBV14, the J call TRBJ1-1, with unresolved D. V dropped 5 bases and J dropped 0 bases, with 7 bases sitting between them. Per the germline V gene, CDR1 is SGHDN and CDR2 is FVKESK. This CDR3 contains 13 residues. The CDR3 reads CASSSYMNTEAFF. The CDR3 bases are TGTGCCAGCAGCTCTTACATGAACACTGAAGCTTTCTTT. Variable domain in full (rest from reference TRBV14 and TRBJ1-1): EAGVTQFPSHSVIEKGQTVTLRCDPISGHDNLYWYRRVMGKEIKFLLHFVKESKQDESGMPNNRFLAERTGGTYSTLKVQPAELEDSGVYFCASSSYMNTEAFFGQGTRLTVV.

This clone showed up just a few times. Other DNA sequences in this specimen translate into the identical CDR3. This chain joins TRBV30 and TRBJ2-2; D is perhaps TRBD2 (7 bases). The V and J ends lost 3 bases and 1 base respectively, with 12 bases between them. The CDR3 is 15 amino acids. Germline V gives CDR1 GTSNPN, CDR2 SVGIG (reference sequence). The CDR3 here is CAWRGGRKNTGELFF. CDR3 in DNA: TGTGCCTGGAGGGGGGGGCGAAAGAACACCGGGGAGCTGTTTTTT.

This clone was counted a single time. CDR3 region: CASSHGTSGEETQYF. The CDR3 DNA reads as TGTGCCAGCAGCCACGGGACTAGCGGGGAAGAGACCCAGTACTTC. The chain combines TRBV6-6 with TRBJ2-5; TRBD2 matches at 13 bases. Trimming at V came to 6 bases and at J to 3 bases, leaving 4 bases not matched to a gene. Germline V gene lookup returns CDR1 MNHNY and CDR2 SVGAGI (reference sequence). The CDR3 contains 15 residues.

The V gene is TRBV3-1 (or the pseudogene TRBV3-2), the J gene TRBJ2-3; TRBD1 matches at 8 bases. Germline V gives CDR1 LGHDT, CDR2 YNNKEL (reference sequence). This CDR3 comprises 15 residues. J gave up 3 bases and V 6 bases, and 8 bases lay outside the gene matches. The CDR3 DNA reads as TGTGCCAGCAGGCGGACAGGGTTGAGGACAGATACGCAGTATTTT. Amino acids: CASRRTGLRTDTQYF.

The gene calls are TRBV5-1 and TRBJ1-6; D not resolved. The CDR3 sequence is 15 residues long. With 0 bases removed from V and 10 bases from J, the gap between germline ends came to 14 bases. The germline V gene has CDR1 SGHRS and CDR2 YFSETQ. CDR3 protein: CASSLGRPEMSPLHF. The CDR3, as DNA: TGCGCCAGCAGCTTGGGGCGGCCCGAAATGTCACCCCTCCACTTT.

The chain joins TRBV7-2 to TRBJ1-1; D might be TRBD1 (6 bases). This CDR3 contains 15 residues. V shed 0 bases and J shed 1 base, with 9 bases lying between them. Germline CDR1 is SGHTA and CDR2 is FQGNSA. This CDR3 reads CASSLAGQTNTEAFF. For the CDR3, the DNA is TGTGCCAGCAGCTTAGCCGGACAGACGAACACTGAAGCTTTCTTT.

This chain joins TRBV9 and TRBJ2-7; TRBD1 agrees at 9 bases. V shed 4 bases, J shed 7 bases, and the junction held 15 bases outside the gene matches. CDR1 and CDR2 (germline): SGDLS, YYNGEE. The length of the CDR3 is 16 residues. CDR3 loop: CASSPRPGTGYEEQYF. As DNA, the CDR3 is TGTGCCAGCAGCCCGCGGCCCGGGACAGGGTATGAGGAGCAGTACTTC. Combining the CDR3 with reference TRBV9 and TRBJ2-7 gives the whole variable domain DSGVTQTPKHLITATGQRVTLRCSPRSGDLSVYWYQQSLDQGLQFLIQYYNGEERAKGNILERFSAQQFPDLHSELNLSSLELGDSALYFCASSPRPGTGYEEQYFGPGTRLTVT.

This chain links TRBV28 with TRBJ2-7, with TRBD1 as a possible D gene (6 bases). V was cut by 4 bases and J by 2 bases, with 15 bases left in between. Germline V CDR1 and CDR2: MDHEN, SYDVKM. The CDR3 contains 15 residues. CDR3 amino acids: CASSSPPTGTYEQYF. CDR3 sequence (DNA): TGTGCCAGCAGTTCGCCCCCCACAGGGACCTACGAGCAGTACTTC.

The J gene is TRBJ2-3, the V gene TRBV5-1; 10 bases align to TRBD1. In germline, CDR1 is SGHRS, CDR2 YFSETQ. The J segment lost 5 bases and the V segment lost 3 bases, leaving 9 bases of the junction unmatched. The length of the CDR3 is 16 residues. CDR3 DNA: TGCGCCAGCAGCTCCACCGGGACAGGGGCCATAGATACGCAGTATTTT. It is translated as CASSSTGTGAIDTQYF.

In DNA, the CDR3 is TGTGCCAGCAGTTTATTCCTCACGACAGGGAACACTGAAGCTTTCTTT. Protein product: CASSLFLTTGNTEAFF. This chain connects TRBV28 to TRBJ1-1, with a weak D call TRBD1 (6 bases). CDR3 size: 16 residues. V was clipped by 1 base and J by 1 base, with 13 bases between them. Germline V lookup: CDR1 MDHEN, CDR2 SYDVKM.

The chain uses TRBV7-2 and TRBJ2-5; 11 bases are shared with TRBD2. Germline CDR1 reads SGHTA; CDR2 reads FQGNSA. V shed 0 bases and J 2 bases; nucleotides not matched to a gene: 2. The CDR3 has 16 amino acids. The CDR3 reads CASSLALAGGQETQYF. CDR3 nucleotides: TGTGCCAGCAGCTTAGCGCTAGCGGGGGGTCAAGAGACCCAGTACTTC.

The chain's CDR3 is CASSLTGRGANEKLFF. CDR3 sequence (DNA): TGTGCCAGCAGCCTTACAGGGAGGGGAGCTAATGAAAAACTGTTTTTT. The chain recombines TRBV5-4 with TRBJ1-4; TRBD1 is a possible D gene (6 bases). With 4 bases removed from V and 3 bases from J, the gap between germline ends came to 16 bases. The CDR3 covers 16 residues. Looked up from germline, CDR1 is SGHNT and CDR2 is YYREEE (reference sequence).

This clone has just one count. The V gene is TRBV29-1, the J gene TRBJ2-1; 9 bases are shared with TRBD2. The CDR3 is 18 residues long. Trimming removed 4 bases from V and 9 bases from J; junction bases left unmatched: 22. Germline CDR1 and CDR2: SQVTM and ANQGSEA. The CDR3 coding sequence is TGCAGCGTTGCCCCCGGGACTGCTCTGGGCGGGGGGGCCGCTGAGCAGTTCTTC. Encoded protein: CSVAPGTALGGGAAEQFF.

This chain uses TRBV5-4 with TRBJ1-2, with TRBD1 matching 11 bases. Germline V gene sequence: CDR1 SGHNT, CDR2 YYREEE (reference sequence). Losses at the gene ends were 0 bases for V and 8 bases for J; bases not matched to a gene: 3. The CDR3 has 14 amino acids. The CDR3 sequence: CASSLGTGGGGYTF. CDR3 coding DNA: TGTGCCAGCAGCTTGGGGACAGGGGGCGGAGGCTACACCTTC. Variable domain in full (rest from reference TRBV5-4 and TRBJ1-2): ETGVTQSPTHLIKTRGQQVTLRCSSQSGHNTVSWYQQALGQGPQFIFQYYREEENGRGNFPPRFSGLQFPNYSSELNVNALELDDSALYLCASSLGTGGGGYTFGSGTRLTVV.

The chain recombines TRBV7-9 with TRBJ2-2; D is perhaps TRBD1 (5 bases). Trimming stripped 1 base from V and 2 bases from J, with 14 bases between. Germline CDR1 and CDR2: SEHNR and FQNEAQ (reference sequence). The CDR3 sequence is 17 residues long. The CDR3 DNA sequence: TGTGCCAGCAGCTTAGGAGGAATACAGGTAAACACCGGGGAGCTGTTTTTT. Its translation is CASSLGGIQVNTGELFF. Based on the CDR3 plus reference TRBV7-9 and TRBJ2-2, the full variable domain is DTGVSQNPRHKITKRGQNVTFRCDPISEHNRLYWYRQTLGQGPEFLTYFQNEAQLEKSRLLSDRFSAERPKGSFSTLEIQRTEQGDSAMYLCASSLGGIQVNTGELFFGEGSRLTVL.

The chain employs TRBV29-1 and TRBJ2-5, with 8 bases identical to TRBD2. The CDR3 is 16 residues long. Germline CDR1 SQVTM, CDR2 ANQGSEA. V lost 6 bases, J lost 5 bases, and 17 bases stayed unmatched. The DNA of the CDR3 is TGCAGCGTGGCCGAGGGGGGAGCGGGGGCCCTGGAGACCCAGTACTTC. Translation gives CSVAEGGAGALETQYF.

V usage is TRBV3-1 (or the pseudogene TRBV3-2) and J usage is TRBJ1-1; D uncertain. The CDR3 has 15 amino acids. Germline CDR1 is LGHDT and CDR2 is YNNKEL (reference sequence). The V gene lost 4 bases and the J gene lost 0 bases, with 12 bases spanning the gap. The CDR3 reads CASSPSRGVNTEAFF. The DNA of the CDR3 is TGTGCCAGCAGCCCTTCGCGAGGAGTGAACACTGAAGCTTTCTTT.

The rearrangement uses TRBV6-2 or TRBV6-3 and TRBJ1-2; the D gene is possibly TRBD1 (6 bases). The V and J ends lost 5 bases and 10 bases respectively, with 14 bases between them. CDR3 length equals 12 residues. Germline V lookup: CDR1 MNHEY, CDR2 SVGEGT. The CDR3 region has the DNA TGTGCCAGCAGTATGTGGGGGCAGGACTACACCTTC. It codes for CASSMWGQDYTF.

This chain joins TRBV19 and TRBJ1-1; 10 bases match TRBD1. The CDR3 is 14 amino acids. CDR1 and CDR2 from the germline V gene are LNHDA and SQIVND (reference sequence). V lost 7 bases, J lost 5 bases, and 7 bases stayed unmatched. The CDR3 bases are TGTGCCAGTATTAGGGGGACAGGGGCGACTGAAGCTTTCTTT. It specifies CASIRGTGATEAFF.

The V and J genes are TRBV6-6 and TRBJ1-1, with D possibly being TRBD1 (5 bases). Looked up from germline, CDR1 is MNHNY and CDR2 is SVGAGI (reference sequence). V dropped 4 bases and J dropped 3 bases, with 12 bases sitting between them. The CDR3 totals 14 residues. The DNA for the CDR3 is TGTGCCAGCAGTTCGATACAGGAAGACACTGAAGCTTTCTTT. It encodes CASSSIQEDTEAFF.

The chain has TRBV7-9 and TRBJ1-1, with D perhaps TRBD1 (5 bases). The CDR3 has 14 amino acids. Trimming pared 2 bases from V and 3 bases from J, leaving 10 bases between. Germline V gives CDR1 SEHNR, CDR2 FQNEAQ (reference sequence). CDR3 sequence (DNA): TGTGCCAGCAGCTTATACCCGGGGGACACTGAAGCTTTCTTT. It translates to CASSLYPGDTEAFF.

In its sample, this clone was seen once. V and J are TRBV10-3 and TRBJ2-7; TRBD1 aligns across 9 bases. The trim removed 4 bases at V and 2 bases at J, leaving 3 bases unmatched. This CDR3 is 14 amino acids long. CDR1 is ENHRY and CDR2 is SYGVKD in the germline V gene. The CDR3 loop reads CAISVGTGTYEQYF. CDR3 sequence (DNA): TGTGCCATCAGTGTAGGGACAGGGACCTACGAGCAGTACTTC.

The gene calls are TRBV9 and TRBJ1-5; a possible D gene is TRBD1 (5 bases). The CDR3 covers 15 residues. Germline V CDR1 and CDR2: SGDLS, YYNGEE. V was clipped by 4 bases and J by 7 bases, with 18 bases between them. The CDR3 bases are TGTGCCAGCAGCCCCGGGACTGACCTGGGGCAGCCCCAGCATTTT. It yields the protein CASSPGTDLGQPQHF. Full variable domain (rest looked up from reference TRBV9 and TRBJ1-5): DSGVTQTPKHLITATGQRVTLRCSPRSGDLSVYWYQQSLDQGLQFLIQYYNGEERAKGNILERFSAQQFPDLHSELNLSSLELGDSALYFCASSPGTDLGQPQHFGDGTRLSIL.

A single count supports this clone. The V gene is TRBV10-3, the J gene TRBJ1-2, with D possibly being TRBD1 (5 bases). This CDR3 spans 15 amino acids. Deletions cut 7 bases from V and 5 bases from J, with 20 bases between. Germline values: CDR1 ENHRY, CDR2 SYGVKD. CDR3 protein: CAITERNRLGYGYTF. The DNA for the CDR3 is TGTGCCATCACGGAGAGGAACAGGCTGGGGTATGGCTACACCTTC.